A selection of T cell receptor beta chains follows, all from one sample in a study of shared clonotypes between healthy human individuals. Assay used: immunoSEQ multiplex PCR; TCRdb lists only in-frame clones, some missing. The sample includes about 680,000 clones, under 80% of them seen just once. Input material: memory CD4+ T cells sorted from blood. These receptors were obtained from a woman under 40 in good health. Each CDR3 is given with its conserved first and last residue. D genes are given only for firm matches. Some rows mark clone size as missing; the rest say once, few, many or name a class of expanded clone.

TGTGCCAGCAGTTACCGGGTGGAGTACAATGAGCAGTTCTTC | CASSYRVEYNEQFF | . | TRBJ2-1 | . | TRBV6-6
TGTGCCAGCACCCACAGGGTAGCGTACGAGCAGTACTTC | CASTHRVAYEQYF | . | TRBJ2-7 | . | TRBV2
TGCGCCAGCAGCTTGATAGGGAGACAGGAATACACTGAAGCTTTCTTT | CASSLIGRQEYTEAFF | . | TRBJ1-1 | . | TRBV5-1
TGCGCCAGCAGCAAAGGGACAGAGAACACTGAAGCTTTCTTT | CASSKGTENTEAFF | TRBD1 | TRBJ1-1 | few | TRBV5-1
TGTGCCTGGAGTGGGAGCACCGGGGAGCTGTTTTTT | CAWSGSTGELFF | . | TRBJ2-2 | few | TRBV30
TGTGCCAGTAGTACAGTCAGTGGGGATGAAAAACTGTTTTTT | CASSTVSGDEKLFF | . | TRBJ1-4 | . | TRBV19
TGTGCCAGTGGCGATTACGAGCAGTACTTC | CASGDYEQYF | . | TRBJ2-7 | . | TRBV19
TGTGCCAGCAGCCTATCAAGCCTAGCCAAAAACATTCAGTACTTC | CASSLSSLAKNIQYF | . | TRBJ2-4 | . | TRBV28
TGCGCCAGCAGCCCCGGCCCGGGTAGCCGAGAGACCCAGTACTTC | CASSPGPGSRETQYF | . | TRBJ2-5 | . | TRBV4-1
TGTGCCAGCAGCGCGGCTAGCACAGATACGCAGTATTTT | CASSAASTDTQYF | . | TRBJ2-3 | few | TRBV5-4
TGCGCCAGCAGCCAAGATTCTTCAAGTCAGCCCCAGCATTTT | CASSQDSSSQPQHF | . | TRBJ1-5 | . | TRBV4-1
TGTGCCAGCAGCGAACAGGGTTACGAGCAGTACTTC | CASSEQGYEQYF | . | TRBJ2-7 | . | TRBV2
TGTGCCAGCAGCGTAGTCCGGGAGCGGAATGAGCAGTTCTTC | CASSVVRERNEQFF | . | TRBJ2-1 | . | TRBV9
TGTGCCAGCAGCTTAACTCAGGATTCGGATGAGCAGTTCTTC | CASSLTQDSDEQFF | . | TRBJ2-1 | . | TRBV7-9
TGTGCCAGCAGCCAAGGGAGTGACCTCAGTGGAACCGGGGAGCTGTTTTTT | CASSQGSDLSGTGELFF | . | TRBJ2-2 | . | TRBV4-2
TGCGCCAGCAGTGGTGGCAGCGGGTATGGCTACACCTTC | CASSGGSGYGYTF | . | TRBJ1-2 | . | TRBV10-2
TGCAGTGCATCCCTACAAGAGACCCAGTACTTC | CSASLQETQYF | . | TRBJ2-5 | . | TRBV20-1
TGTGCCTGGAGTGTCCGAACAGGGATGAATGAGCAGTTCTTC | CAWSVRTGMNEQFF | . | TRBJ2-1 | . | TRBV30
TGTGCCAGCAGTTTCCTCTCGATCCGGGACAGGGGGCAAGAGACCCAGTACTTC | CASSFLSIRDRGQETQYF | TRBD1 | TRBJ2-5 | . | TRBV28
TGTGCCAGCAGTGGAGACAGGGGAGGAACTGAAGCTTTCTTT | CASSGDRGGTEAFF | TRBD1 | TRBJ1-1 | . | TRBV25-1
TGTGCCAGCATTACCAGACAGAACACTGAAGCTTTCTTT | CASITRQNTEAFF | . | TRBJ1-1 | many | TRBV6-5
TGTGCCAGCACGGCAGGGAGGGGGGCCAAAAACATTCAGTACTTC | CASTAGRGAKNIQYF | . | TRBJ2-4 | . | TRBV27
TGTGCCAGCAGTCGGGACTTTAGCTCCTACGAGCAGTACTTC | CASSRDFSSYEQYF | . | TRBJ2-7 | many | TRBV6-5
TGTGCCAGCAGTTTAACCGGCACCAACAATCAGCCCCAGCATTTT | CASSLTGTNNQPQHF | . | TRBJ1-5 | . | TRBV28
TGCGCCAGCAGCTTGTTTCCGGGACAGGGCTTTGGAAACACCATATATTTT | CASSLFPGQGFGNTIYF | TRBD1 | TRBJ1-3 | few | TRBV5-1
TGTGCCAGTGGGACACAACCAAGGGACCGCGCAAGCACTGAAGCTTTCTTT | CASGTQPRDRASTEAFF | . | TRBJ1-1 | once | TRBV19
TGCAGCGGTATGGGCCGAGAGACCCAGTACTTC | CSGMGRETQYF | . | TRBJ2-5 | few | TRBV29-1
TGCGCCAGCAACAGGGGCTATCAACTCTCCTACGAGCAGTACTTC | CASNRGYQLSYEQYF | TRBD1 | TRBJ2-7 | . | TRBV5-1
TGTGCCAGCAGCTACCAGGGTGTAGAGACCCAGTACTTC | CASSYQGVETQYF | . | TRBJ2-5 | few | TRBV7-2
TGTGCCAGTAGTATCCCAGGGGGCCGACCTCAAGCTTTCTTT | CASSIPGGRPQAFF | TRBD1 | TRBJ1-1 | . | TRBV19
TGTGCCAGCAGCGTAGGGGTCGGGGAGCTGTTTTTT | CASSVGVGELFF | . | TRBJ2-2 | . | TRBV7-8
TGTGCCAGCAGCCTGACCTCATGGGGGACCTCCTACGAGCAGTACTTC | CASSLTSWGTSYEQYF | . | TRBJ2-7 | . | TRBV7-8
TGTGCCAGCAGTTTGGGCAGGGGGTACGAGCAGTACTTC | CASSLGRGYEQYF | TRBD1 | TRBJ2-7 | . | TRBV28
TGTGCCAGCAGTTTAACCGGGACAGGGCAACACGAGCAGTACTTC | CASSLTGTGQHEQYF | TRBD1 | TRBJ2-7 | . | TRBV7-3
TGTGCCAGCAGCTCGACAGAGTCGCGCGGGATCGGCTACACCTTC | CASSSTESRGIGYTF | . | TRBJ1-2 | . | TRBV7-9
TGTGCCATCAGTGAGGGGGCGACCTCCTACGAGCAGTACTTC | CAISEGATSYEQYF | . | TRBJ2-7 | . | TRBV10-3
TGTGCCAGCAGCCACTTAGCGGGCGGGAGTTACAATGAGCAGTTCTTC | CASSHLAGGSYNEQFF | TRBD2 | TRBJ2-1 | . | TRBV7-9